This TCR beta chain appears in the sequencing data of a study of cytomegalovirus exposure and HLA in healthy donors. The PCR used 60 Vbeta and 13 Jbeta primers. Only in-frame clones appear in the TCRdb table, and some are missing; sequencing was by immunoSEQ multiplex PCR. This repertoire shows approximately 120,000 clones, under 80% found once; its top ten account for about 13%. This CDR3 comprises 14 residues. Germline CDR1 reads MNHNS; CDR2 reads SASEGT. V was shortened by 3 bases and J by 3 bases, with 9 bases between the two germline ends. The genes are TRBV6-1 and TRBJ1-5; D gene uncertain. The clonotype was recovered from a woman aged 60-70 years in good health and CMV-seropositive. Specimen: PBMCs. The CDR3 region is CASSEYGDNQPQHF. The CDR3 DNA sequence: TGTGCCAGCAGTGAGTACGGAGACAATCAGCCCCAGCATTTT.